Presented here are 21 T cell receptor beta chains from one specimen sequenced in a study of blood T cell repertoires in COVID-19. Assay used: immunoSEQ multiplex PCR; TCRdb lists only in-frame clones, some missing. The sample shows 90,000 to 95,000 clones, approximately 90% of them seen only once. The sample was peripheral blood. All receptors come from a woman aged 80 or older with active COVID-19.

This clone was observed a single time. This chain connects TRBV7-2 to TRBJ2-2; 8 bases match TRBD1. Germline CDR1 reads SGHTA; CDR2 reads FQGNSA. The CDR3 has 16 amino acids. Trimming took 3 bases from V and 4 from J; bases not matched to a gene: 7. The CDR3 nucleotides are TGTGCCAGCAGCTTTTCGGCAGGGACAGGCACCGGGGAGCTGTTTTTT. It codes for CASSFSAGTGTGELFF.

The count of this clone is one. This sequence joins TRBV28 and TRBJ2-7; TRBD1 is a possible D gene (5 bases). Germline CDR1 and CDR2: MDHEN and SYDVKM. Trimming removed 5 bases from V and 3 bases from J, with 11 bases in between. The length of the CDR3 is 13 residues. The chain's CDR3 is CASSTYQGYEQYF. In DNA, the CDR3 is TGTGCCAGCAGTACATATCAGGGCTACGAGCAGTACTTC.

This chain connects TRBV4-1 to TRBJ1-2; D is undetermined. The CDR3 sequence is 16 residues long. CDR1 is MGHRA and CDR2 is YSYEKL in the germline V gene. V dropped 4 bases and J dropped 4 bases, with 19 bases sitting between them. CDR3 amino acids: CASSPSPTETFYGYTF. CDR3 nucleotides: TGCGCCAGCAGCCCAAGTCCTACAGAGACATTCTATGGCTACACCTTC.

The genes are TRBV18 and TRBJ2-2; 12 bases fit TRBD2. Trimming cost V 0 bases and J 4 bases; bases outside gene matches: 0. This CDR3 comprises 16 residues. Germline V gene sequence: CDR1 KGHSH, CDR2 LQKENI. CDR3 region: CASSPPLAGGTGELFF. The CDR3 nucleotides are TGTGCCAGCTCACCACCACTAGCGGGGGGCACCGGGGAGCTGTTTTTT.

V usage is TRBV25-1 and J usage is TRBJ2-3; a weak D match, TRBD1 (6 bases). V was trimmed by 2 bases and J by 3 bases, leaving 9 bases between them. Per germline, CDR1 MGHDK and CDR2 SYGVNS. There are 14 residues in the CDR3. The CDR3: CASSELQGTDTQYF. CDR3 sequence (DNA): TGTGCCAGCAGTGAACTTCAGGGGACAGATACGCAGTATTTT.

V gene TRBV18 combines with J gene TRBJ2-5; 7 nucleotides line up with TRBD2. V shed 3 bases and J 3 bases; nucleotides not matched to a gene: 4. Germline CDR1 reads KGHSH; CDR2 reads LQKENI. CDR3 size: 14 residues. The CDR3 bases are TGTGCCAGCTCACCCGTGAGCGGGGAAGAGACCCAGTACTTC. This sequence encodes CASSPVSGEETQYF. The entire variable domain, with the rest obtained from reference TRBV18 and TRBJ2-5, is as follows: NAGVMQNPRHLVRRRGQEARLRCSPMKGHSHVYWYRQLPEEGLKFMVYLQKENIIDESGMPKERFSAEFPKEGPSILRIQQVVRGDSAAYFCASSPVSGEETQYFGPGTRLLVL.

The chain is built from TRBV19 and TRBJ1-1, with D possibly TRBD1 on 6 matching bases. Germline lookup yields CDR1 LNHDA and CDR2 SQIVND (reference sequence). The V end was cut by 6 bases, the J end by 0 bases, with 11 bases between. The CDR3 contains 14 residues. CDR3 region: CASRLGQMNTEAFF. The CDR3, as DNA: TGTGCCAGTAGGCTTGGACAGATGAACACTGAAGCTTTCTTT.

The rearrangement joins TRBV2 to TRBJ1-4; perhaps TRBD1 as D (6 bases). V lost 10 bases, J lost 4 bases, and 10 bases lay in between. CDR1 and CDR2 (germline): SNHLY, FYNNEI. The CDR3 extends over 12 amino acids. DNA of the CDR3: TGTGCCACCGGGGGGCGTAATGAAAAACTGTTTTTT. Amino acids: CATGGRNEKLFF.

This clone appeared a few times. The J gene is TRBJ2-7, the V gene TRBV28, with D maybe TRBD1 (6 bases). V was pared by 6 bases and J by 10 bases, with 16 bases between. This CDR3 region has 12 residues. Per the germline V gene, CDR1 is MDHEN and CDR2 is SYDVKM. In nucleotides, the CDR3 is TGTGCCAGCAGGCAAGGGGGTTCTATACAGTACTTC. Its protein is CASRQGGSIQYF.

V is TRBV27 and J is TRBJ2-3; 10 bases are shared with TRBD1. Germline values: CDR1 MNHEY, CDR2 SMNVEV (reference sequence). The CDR3 sequence is 16 residues long. Trimming cost V 10 bases and J 4 bases; bases outside gene matches: 14. The CDR3 loop is CATGLMGTGVPDTQYF. The CDR3 DNA reads as TGTGCCACGGGCCTCATGGGGACAGGGGTCCCAGATACGCAGTATTTT.

To note about this clone: Distinct nucleotide sequences in the sample also encode this CDR3. This chain links TRBV6-2 or TRBV6-3 with TRBJ2-7, with 11 bases aligning to TRBD1. V lost 3 bases, J lost 2 bases, and 3 bases stayed unmatched. CDR1 MNHEY and CDR2 SVGEGT come from the germline V gene. The CDR3 sequence is 15 residues long. CDR3 region: CASSYPGQGAYEQYF. In DNA, the CDR3 is TGTGCCAGCAGTTATCCGGGACAGGGGGCCTACGAGCAGTACTTC.

The chain has TRBV6-5 and TRBJ2-2, with unresolved D. The CDR3 consists of 15 residues. Germline V gene data show CDR1 as MNHEY and CDR2 as SVGAGI. Trimming stripped 7 bases from V and 2 bases from J, with 14 bases between. The CDR3 coding sequence is TGTGCCAGCAAATTGACGGCGGTCAACACCGGGGAGCTGTTTTTT. Translating gives CASKLTAVNTGELFF.

The chain employs TRBV6-5 and TRBJ1-6; 9 bases map to TRBD1. Trimming took 5 bases from V and 10 from J; bases not matched to a gene: 6. The CDR3 is 14 amino acids. CDR1 and CDR2 from the germline V gene are MNHEY and SVGAGI. The chain's CDR3 is CASSQQGAESPLHF. The CDR3 DNA reads as TGTGCCAGCAGTCAACAGGGGGCAGAATCACCCCTCCACTTT.

This chain connects TRBV6-5 to TRBJ2-4; the D is unclear. CDR1 MNHEY and CDR2 SVGAGI come from the germline V gene. The CDR3 is 12 residues long. Trimming removed 6 bases from V and 7 bases from J, with 10 bases in between. DNA for the CDR3: TGTGCCAGCAGCCTAGGTCGGAACATTCAGTACTTC. It codes for CASSLGRNIQYF.

The gene calls are TRBV7-3 and TRBJ2-5; D perhaps matches TRBD2 (6 bases). The CDR3 is 15 amino acids. Deletions cut 3 bases from V and 2 bases from J, with 13 bases between. CDR1 and CDR2 from the germline V gene are SGHTA and FQGTGA. The CDR3 loop reads CASSFLGGAQETQYF. In DNA form, the CDR3 reads TGTGCCAGCAGCTTTTTAGGAGGGGCGCAAGAGACCCAGTACTTC.

V and J are TRBV7-2 and TRBJ2-7; 12 bases line up with TRBD2. The CDR3 runs to 19 residues. V lost 1 base to trimming and J lost 1 base; unmatched junction nucleotides: 11. Germline V CDR1 and CDR2: SGHTA, FQGNSA. In nucleotides, the CDR3 is TGTGCCAGCAGCTTAGGCGGGAGACTAGCGGGAGTACGATCCTACGAGCAGTACTTC. It encodes CASSLGGRLAGVRSYEQYF.

CDR3 sequence (DNA): TGTGCCAGTACCGTTACTGGTGGGAACACTGAAGCTTTCTTT. Translation gives CASTVTGGNTEAFF. The genes are TRBV19 and TRBJ1-1; no clear D. Germline V gives CDR1 LNHDA, CDR2 SQIVND (reference sequence). This CDR3 has 14 amino acids. Trimming took off 7 bases at V and 1 base at J, with 13 bases between the two ends. Together with reference TRBV19 and TRBJ1-1, the CDR3 gives the full variable domain: DGGITQSPKYLFRKEGQNVTLSCEQNLNHDAMYWYRQDPGQGLRLIYYSQIVNDFQKGDIAEGYSVSREKKESFPLTVTSAQKNPTAFYLCASTVTGGNTEAFFGQGTRLTVV.

There are a few counts of this clone. The chain recombines TRBV4-3 with TRBJ2-3, with 10 bases that match TRBD2. Losses at the gene ends were 0 bases for V and 4 bases for J; bases not matched to a gene: 7. This CDR3 comprises 17 residues. CDR1 is LGHNA and CDR2 is YSLEER in the germline V gene. The CDR3 is CASSQEWSLAGADTQYF. The CDR3 coding sequence is TGCGCCAGCAGCCAAGAATGGAGCCTAGCGGGAGCAGATACGCAGTATTTT.

This clone came up once. This rearrangement joins TRBV18 to TRBJ2-3; 9 bases are a match to TRBD1. Trimming took 6 bases from V and 3 from J; bases not matched to a gene: 7. The CDR3 consists of 15 residues. The germline V gene encodes CDR1 KGHSH and CDR2 LQKENI. The chain's CDR3 is CASSLNRGQTDTQYF. The CDR3 bases are TGTGCCAGCTCGCTGAACAGGGGGCAGACAGATACGCAGTATTTT.

J is TRBJ1-2 and V is TRBV29-1; D is uncertain. V was clipped by 2 bases and J by 11 bases, with 18 bases between them. CDR3 length equals 13 residues. The germline V gene has CDR1 SQVTM and CDR2 ANQGSEA. As DNA, the CDR3 is TGCAGCGTTGAATACGGGTTCGCTGGAAAGTACACCTTC. It is translated as CSVEYGFAGKYTF.

This clone was observed a handful of times. V and J are TRBV24-1 and TRBJ1-4, with 7 bases identical to TRBD1. This CDR3 is 13 amino acids long. Germline CDR1 is KGHDR and CDR2 is SFDVKD. Trimming at V came to 9 bases and at J to 8 bases, leaving 8 bases not matched to a gene. CDR3 coding DNA: TGTGCCACCTCCGACAGGGTAATCGAAAAACTGTTTTTT. Residues: CATSDRVIEKLFF.